The 21 T cell receptor beta chains below were found in one sample sequenced in a study of blood T cells in healthy people across ages. A sample-barcoded 5' primer and a J-beta primer mix were used in a second PCR of roughly 6 to 11 cycles. TCRdb analysed the 5' RACE reads with MiXCR anew, one entry per CDR3 protein. Of 650,000 to 700,000 distinct CDR3 sequences listed, roughly 32% are singletons. Sequencing input: blood. The receptor source for this set is a woman aged 80 or older in good health.

This clonotype has a count of ten or more. The V and J genes are TRBV5-1 and TRBJ2-5; a possible D gene is TRBD1 (6 bases). Germline V gives CDR1 SGHRS, CDR2 YFSETQ. V was pared by 0 bases and J by 3 bases, with 15 bases between. The CDR3 sequence is 16 residues long. This chain's CDR3 is CASSLEQGRGKETQYF. CDR3 nucleotides: TGCGCCAGCAGCTTGGAGCAGGGGAGAGGAAAAGAGACCCAGTACTTC.

The chain carries TRBV13 and TRBJ2-5; no clear D gene. TRBJ2-7 matches the DNA end more closely, so the J call is doubtful. Germline values: CDR1 PRHDT, CDR2 FYEKMQ (reference sequence). The CDR3 runs to 15 residues. Here the CDR3 reads CASSLAAESSYEQYF. In DNA form, the CDR3 reads TGTGCCAGCAGCTTGGCGGCTGAAAGCTCCTACGAGCAGTACTTC.

This clonotype was counted a few times. This rearrangement joins TRBV20-1 to TRBJ2-4; D may be TRBD1 or TRBD2 (5 bases each). Gene TRBJ2-7 matches the end of the DNA better, so the J call may be wrong. Germline lookup yields CDR1 DFQATT and CDR2 SNEGSKA (reference sequence). This CDR3 is built from 16 residues. The chain's CDR3 is CSARDSADYLRGEQYF. The CDR3 DNA sequence: TGCAGTGCTAGAGACTCGGCAGACTACTTAAGGGGCGAGCAGTACTTC.

This clonotype was detected many times. The chain links TRBV20-1 to TRBJ2-1; D is uncertain. V was shortened by 1 base and J by 5 bases, with 18 bases between the two germline ends. The CDR3 is made up of 16 amino acids. From germline, CDR1 is DFQATT and CDR2 SNEGSKA (reference sequence). This chain's CDR3 is CSARVASTKSHNEQFF. In DNA, the CDR3 is TGCAGTGCTAGAGTAGCTTCAACAAAGTCCCACAATGAGCAGTTCTTC.

This clonotype was seen a single time. The V call is TRBV20-1, the J call TRBJ2-5, with 9 bases lining up with TRBD2. CDR1 and CDR2 (germline): DFQATT, SNEGSKA (reference sequence). The CDR3 length is 15 residues. Unmatched junction bases numbered 2, after V lost 0 bases and J lost 0 bases. The CDR3 bases are TGCAGTGCTAGAGACCGACTAGCGGACCAAGAGACCCAGTACTTC. This translates into CSARDRLADQETQYF.

The V and J genes are TRBV6-2 or TRBV6-3 and TRBJ1-1; D unclear. The CDR3 spans 13 residues. Germline CDR1 and CDR2: MNHEY and SVGEGT. Trimming shortened V by 7 bases and J by 1 base, and 10 bases separated the two germline ends. The CDR3 DNA reads TGTGCCAGCATGACGCCGCCGAACACTGAAGCTTTCTTT. Translation: CASMTPPNTEAFF.

This clonotype was detected ten times or more. The CDR3 nucleotides are TGTGCCAGCCACAGGGGAGGGAGCTATGGCTACACCTTC. The encoded protein is CASHRGGSYGYTF. This chain connects TRBV7-2 to TRBJ1-2; TRBD1 matches 7 bases. This CDR3 has 13 residues. Losses at the gene ends were 8 bases for V and 4 bases for J; bases not matched to a gene: 7. The germline gives CDR1 SGHTA, CDR2 FQGNSA.

Points on this clonotype: The germline gene is not matched at one end of the junction; a read error may be the cause. The chain joins TRBV7-2 to TRBJ1-2; TRBD1 matches 9 bases. The CDR3 extends over 15 amino acids. CDR1 is SGHTA, CDR2 FQGNSA, per germline. The CDR3 coding sequence is TGTGCCAGCAGCCTGGGGGGACAGGGAAACTATGGCTACGCCTTC. Translating it yields CASSLGGQGNYGYAF.

This clonotype was seen a handful of times. At one end the junction does not follow the germline gene, possibly because of a read error. The gene calls are TRBV6-4 and TRBJ1-6; D unresolved. There are 13 residues in the CDR3. Per germline, CDR1 MRHNA and CDR2 SNTAGT. The CDR3 loop is CASSAGPNSPPHF. The CDR3 region has the DNA TGTGCCAGCAGCGCGGGCCCGAATTCACCCCCCCACTTT.

This clonotype showed up just a few times. With a much larger clone just one base away, this may be a read error. The chain couples TRBV20-1 to TRBJ2-7, with 7 bases that match TRBD2. The CDR3 has 14 amino acids. Germline CDR1 reads DFQATT; CDR2 reads SNEGSKA (reference sequence). CDR3 bases: TGCAGTGCTAGTCCCGCGGGGGAACCCTACGGGCAGTACTTC. It codes for CSASPAGEPYGQYF.

The genes are TRBV5-5 and TRBJ1-1; D is unresolved. The CDR3 runs to 16 residues. Germline V gene data show CDR1 as SGHKS and CDR2 as YYEKEE (reference sequence). Trimming stripped 0 bases from V and 1 base from J, with 13 bases between. The CDR3, as DNA: TGTGCCAGCAGCTTGGCCCTCCGGCAGAAGAACACTGAAGCTTTCTTT. This codes for CASSLALRQKNTEAFF.

J is TRBJ2-7 and V is TRBV11-3; TRBD2 matches 13 bases. In germline, CDR1 is SGHNT, CDR2 YENEEA. The CDR3 is made up of 16 amino acids. V shed 5 bases and J 7 bases; nucleotides not matched to a gene: 11. The CDR3 bases are TGTGCCAGCAGCCGACTAGCGGGGGGACTAGGGGATGAGCAGTACTTC. It yields the protein CASSRLAGGLGDEQYF. Looking up the rest from reference TRBV11-3 and TRBJ2-7 gives the full variable domain: EAGVVQSPRYKIIEKKQPVAFWCNPISGHNTLYWYLQNLGQGPELLIRYENEEAVDDSQLPKDRFSAERLKGVDSTLKIQPAELGDSAVYLCASSRLAGGLGDEQYFGPGTRLTVT.

This clonotype was found a few times. J is TRBJ2-7 and V is TRBV29-1; 11 bases agree with TRBD2. Per the germline V gene, CDR1 is SQVTM and CDR2 is ANQGSEA. V shed 6 bases, J shed 0 bases, and the junction held 7 bases outside the gene matches. The CDR3 spans 15 residues. The CDR3 reads CSVEGTSGTSYEQYF. DNA of the CDR3: TGCAGCGTGGAGGGGACTAGCGGAACCTCCTACGAGCAGTACTTC.

This clonotype has ten or more counts. The DNA of the CDR3 is TGCGCCAGCAGCTCGACAGCTAGCAACACTGAAGCTTTCTTT. It yields the protein CASSSTASNTEAFF. The chain uses TRBV5-1 and TRBJ1-1; a weak D match, TRBD1 (5 bases). CDR1 is SGHRS, CDR2 YFSETQ, per germline. This CDR3 has 14 amino acids. V was pared by 3 bases and J by 2 bases, with 11 bases between. Supplemented by reference TRBV5-1 and TRBJ1-1, the full variable domain reads KAGVTQTPRYLIKTRGQQVTLSCSPISGHRSVSWYQQTPGQGLQFLFEYFSETQRNKGNFPGRFSGRQFSNSRSEMNVSTLELGDSALYLCASSSTASNTEAFFGQGTRLTVV.

This clonotype was recorded at least ten times. This chain connects TRBV20-1 to TRBJ1-2; 8 bases match TRBD1. V lost 5 bases and J lost 0; bases outside the gene matches: 2. The germline V gene encodes CDR1 DFQATT and CDR2 SNEGSKA (reference sequence). CDR3 length: 13 residues. The CDR3 DNA reads as TGCAGTGCTCGGACAGGGTCTAACTATGGCTACACCTTC. This gives the protein CSARTGSNYGYTF.

The chain has TRBV5-1 and TRBJ2-5; D might be TRBD1 or TRBD2, each matching 5 bases. Germline assignment: CDR1 SGHRS and CDR2 YFSETQ. Deletions cut 1 base from V and 1 base from J, with 11 bases between. The CDR3 runs to 15 residues. CDR3 protein: CASSLWGTGQETQYF. For the CDR3, the DNA is TGCGCCAGCAGCTTGTGGGGGACGGGCCAAGAGACCCAGTACTTC. Based on the CDR3 plus reference TRBV5-1 and TRBJ2-5, the full variable domain is KAGVTQTPRYLIKTRGQQVTLSCSPISGHRSVSWYQQTPGQGLQFLFEYFSETQRNKGNFPGRFSGRQFSNSRSEMNVSTLELGDSALYLCASSLWGTGQETQYFGPGTRLLVL.

The rearrangement joins TRBV6-2 or TRBV6-3 to TRBJ1-5, with 7 bases that match TRBD1. V was pared by 6 bases and J by 1 base, with 18 bases of the junction left unmatched. Germline lookup yields CDR1 MNHEY and CDR2 SVGEGT. The CDR3 sequence is 19 residues long. The CDR3 nucleotides are TGTGCCAGCAGAACGCGACAGGGTTCTAGGGTAGGGAGCAATCAGCCCCAGCATTTT. The encoded protein is CASRTRQGSRVGSNQPQHF.

The V gene is TRBV7-9, the J gene TRBJ1-5; 9 positions agree with TRBD1. This CDR3 is 19 amino acids long. The germline CDR1 and CDR2 sequences are SEHNR and FQNEAQ (reference sequence). Trimming at V came to 4 bases and at J to 2 bases, leaving 15 bases not matched to a gene. The CDR3 DNA reads TGTGCCAGCAGCTGGGGGGCCGGGACAGGGTCCCTCGGCAATCAGCCCCAGCATTTT. Protein product: CASSWGAGTGSLGNQPQHF.

This clonotype was seen a handful of times. The CDR3 sequence is CASSLGTTGELFF. The CDR3 nucleotides are TGTGCCAGCAGCTTGGGGACAACCGGGGAGCTGTTTTTT. V is TRBV5-6 and J is TRBJ2-2; possible D gene TRBD1, 5 bases. V shed 0 bases and J shed 5 bases, with 5 bases lying between them. The germline V gene has CDR1 SGHDT and CDR2 YYEEEE. The CDR3 has 13 amino acids.

In its sample, this clonotype was seen many times. CDR3 DNA sequence: TGCGCCAGCAGCTTTCGGGCCGGAGTCATGAACACTGAAGCTTTCTTT. This codes for CASSFRAGVMNTEAFF. V gene TRBV5-1 combines with J gene TRBJ1-1, with D hard to call. CDR1 SGHRS and CDR2 YFSETQ come from the germline V gene. This CDR3 contains 16 residues. Trimming left V 2 bases short and J 0 bases short, with 14 bases between.

The V call is TRBV5-5, the J call TRBJ2-5; perhaps TRBD2 as D (5 bases). Germline V gives CDR1 SGHKS, CDR2 YYEKEE (reference sequence). The CDR3 is made up of 12 amino acids. V gave up 6 bases and J gave up 12 bases, with 18 bases separating them. CDR3 sequence: CASTSIEDGEYF. The CDR3 DNA reads TGTGCCAGCACGTCAATTGAGGACGGGGAGTACTTC.